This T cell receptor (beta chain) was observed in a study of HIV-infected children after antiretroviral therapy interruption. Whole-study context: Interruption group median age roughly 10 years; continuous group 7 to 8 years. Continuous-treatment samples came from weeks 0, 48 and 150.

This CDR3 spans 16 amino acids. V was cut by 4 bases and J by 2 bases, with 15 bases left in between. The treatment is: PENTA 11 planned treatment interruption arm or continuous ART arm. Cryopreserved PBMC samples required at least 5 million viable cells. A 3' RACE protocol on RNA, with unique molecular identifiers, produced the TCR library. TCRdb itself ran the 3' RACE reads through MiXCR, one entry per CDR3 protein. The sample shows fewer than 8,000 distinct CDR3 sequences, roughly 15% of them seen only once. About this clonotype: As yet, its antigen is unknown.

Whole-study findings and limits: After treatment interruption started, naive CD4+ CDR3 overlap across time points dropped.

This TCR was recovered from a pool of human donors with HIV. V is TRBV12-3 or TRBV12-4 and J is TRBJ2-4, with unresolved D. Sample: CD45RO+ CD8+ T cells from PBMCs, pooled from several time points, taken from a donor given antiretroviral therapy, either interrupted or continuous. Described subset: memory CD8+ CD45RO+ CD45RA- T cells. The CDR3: CASSSYMALTKNIQYF. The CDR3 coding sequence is TGTGCCAGCAGTTCCTACATGGCTCTAACCAAAAACATTCAGTACTTC.